This TCR beta chain was sequenced in a study of blood T cells in healthy people across ages. General study points: TCR beta diversity correlated strongly with naive T cell percentage. Roughly linear declines in TCR beta diversity per million T cells occurred with age.

It was with a sample-barcoded 5' primer and a J-beta primer mix that a second PCR of roughly 7 to 12 cycles was run. TCRdb independently ran MiXCR on the 5' RACE reads; one entry per CDR3 protein. This repertoire shows some 800,000 distinct CDR3 sequences, around 25% found once; its top ten account for roughly 3.5%. Trimming pared 2 bases from V and 10 bases from J, leaving 9 bases between. Germline V gene data show CDR1 as SGDLS and CDR2 as YYNGEE. This CDR3 spans 11 amino acids. In its sample, this clonotype was seen many times. The antigen is undetermined. These records were also assigned to another study, of T cells of mothers and their children.

This sequence was found in a boy aged 10-17 years in good health. This chain joins TRBV9 and TRBJ1-2, with a weak D call TRBD1 (5 bases). The sample was blood. Here the CDR3 reads CASSVGGVYTF. In DNA, the CDR3 is TGTGCCAGCAGCGTTGGGGGGGTCTACACCTTC.